A selection of T cell receptor beta chains follows, all from one sample in a study of cytomegalovirus exposure and HLA in healthy donors. Assay: immunoSEQ multiplex PCR; the TCRdb copy retains only in-frame clones and omits some. The sample lists about 130,000 clones, approximately 70% occurring once. Sequenced input: PBMCs. All receptors derive from a human donor in good health. CDR3s include the opening cysteine and the closing phenylalanine or tryptophan. D genes are given only for firm matches. Expanded clones are given a class, and other clones once, few, many or no size at all.

TGTGCCAGCAGCGTGACTAGCGGGCAGGGAGATACGCAGTATTTT,CASSVTSGQGDTQYF,TRBJ2-3,TRBD2,NA,TRBV9
TGCAGCGTAAACAGGGGGCCCAATGAGCAGTTCTTC,CSVNRGPNEQFF,TRBJ2-1,TRBD1,NA,TRBV29-1
TGTGCCATCAGGCGGACGGGACTAGCGGGAGGTGGAGCAACAGATACGCAGTATTTT,CAIRRTGLAGGGATDTQYF,TRBJ2-3,TRBD2,NA,TRBV10-3
TGTGCCAGCAGTTCGGAGGGCCTCGGTAATCAGCCCCAGCATTTT,CASSSEGLGNQPQHF,TRBJ1-5,NA,NA,TRBV27
TGCGCCAGCAGCTTCGCAGAGGGGGCTGCAGATACGCAGTATTTT,CASSFAEGAADTQYF,TRBJ2-3,TRBD1,NA,TRBV5-1
TGTGCCAGCAGCTTGGAGCGGGAGGGGGGCAATGAGCAGTTCTTC,CASSLEREGGNEQFF,TRBJ2-1,TRBD2,NA,TRBV5-8
TGTGCCAGCAGTTCACCCTCAACCAGGGCTAGAGAGACCCAGTACTTC,CASSSPSTRARETQYF,TRBJ2-5,NA,few,TRBV28
TGTGCCAGCAGCGCTCCTCTAGCGGGAGTCCAAGAGACCCAGTACTTC,CASSAPLAGVQETQYF,TRBJ2-5,TRBD2,NA,TRBV2
TGCAGCGTTGGGCTCACGGAGACCTACGAGCAGTACTTC,CSVGLTETYEQYF,TRBJ2-7,NA,NA,TRBV29-1
TGTGCCAGCAGAACCGGGACAGGATACTACGAGCAGTACTTC,CASRTGTGYYEQYF,TRBJ2-7,TRBD1,few,TRBV6-1
TGCGCCAGCAGCCCAATAGCGGGAGGGTCCTGGGAGCAGTTCTTC,CASSPIAGGSWEQFF,TRBJ2-1,TRBD2,few,TRBV5-1
TGTGCCAGCAGCAAAGGCGGGGACAGGGGAGGTGAAAAACTGTTTTTT,CASSKGGDRGGEKLFF,TRBJ1-4,NA,NA,TRBV21-1
TGTGCCAGCACCTCGGGAGGATCCCAAGAGACCCAGTACTTC,CASTSGGSQETQYF,TRBJ2-5,TRBD2,NA,TRBV5-4
TGTGCCAGCAGTGCCCGGGAGGGCCGCGAGCAGTACTTC,CASSAREGREQYF,TRBJ2-7,TRBD2,NA,TRBV27
TGTGCCAGCAGCTTGTGGGGCCATCAGCAGCAACTCAACTACGAGCAGTACTTC,CASSLWGHQQQLNYEQYF,TRBJ2-7,NA,NA,TRBV5-6
TGTGCCATCGGCAGTTCTAGCGGGCAAGAGACCCAGTACTTC,CAIGSSSGQETQYF,TRBJ2-5,TRBD2,NA,TRBV10-3
TGTGCCAGCAGTTTATGGGGCGGGGGGAACACCGGGGAGCTGTTTTTT,CASSLWGGGNTGELFF,TRBJ2-2,TRBD2,NA,TRBV28
TGTGCCAGCGAGGGACGGCAGGGGCCCAACTATGGCTACACCTTC,CASEGRQGPNYGYTF,TRBJ1-2,NA,once,TRBV9
TGTGCCAGTAGTATCGTACCGGGACTCAGAGGCAATCAGCCCCAGCATTTT,CASSIVPGLRGNQPQHF,TRBJ1-5,NA,NA,TRBV19
TGCGCCAGCAGCCAAGATACAGACAGGAGGAATGAAAAACTGTTTTTT,CASSQDTDRRNEKLFF,TRBJ1-4,NA,NA,TRBV4-1
TGTGCCAGCAGTTTAGGGGGCGGCTACTCTGGGGCCAACGTCCTGACTTTC,CASSLGGGYSGANVLTF,TRBJ2-6,NA,NA,TRBV27
TGCGCCAGCAGCCCCCAGGCGACAGGGAAGAACACTGAAGCTTTCTTT,CASSPQATGKNTEAFF,TRBJ1-1,TRBD1,few,TRBV5-1
TGTGCCAGCAGCTTAGAGGGGCAGGGGCGGCAGTACTTC,CASSLEGQGRQYF,TRBJ2-7,NA,NA,TRBV7-2
TGCGCCAGCAGCCCCGGGACAGGGGGCGACGAGCAGTACTTC,CASSPGTGGDEQYF,TRBJ2-7,TRBD1,NA,TRBV4-3
TGCGCCAGCAGCCAATCTGAGGACACGGTCTACGAGCAGTACTTC,CASSQSEDTVYEQYF,TRBJ2-7,NA,NA,TRBV4-1
TGTGCCAGCAGCCGGACGGGAGACTACGAGCAGTACTTC,CASSRTGDYEQYF,TRBJ2-7,NA,few,TRBV2
TGTGCCAGCAGCTTAGGGCTAGCGTCTCTGCAAACCTACGAGCAGTACTTC,CASSLGLASLQTYEQYF,TRBJ2-7,NA,NA,TRBV11-2
TGCGCCAGCAGCTTGGGACAGGGAGGGGAGCTGTTTTTT,CASSLGQGGELFF,TRBJ2-2,TRBD1,NA,TRBV5-1
TGTGCCAGCATGGGATGGGACAGACTCTACGAGCAGTACTTC,CASMGWDRLYEQYF,TRBJ2-7,TRBD1,NA,TRBV27
TGCAGTGCTCTTACAGATACGCAGTATTTT,CSALTDTQYF,TRBJ2-3,NA,NA,TRBV20-1
TGCAGCGCAGCGGGGGGAGCCTACAATGAGCAGTTCTTC,CSAAGGAYNEQFF,TRBJ2-1,TRBD2,NA,TRBV29-1